This T cell receptor beta chain was sequenced for a study of human T cells and chemical hapten exposure. Study context: TCR yields differed between samples (mainly from small differences in pooled library volume). Study conclusions and caveats: As the donors had alopecia, their immune response may differ from healthy people's. No shift was seen in TCRs above 1 in 1000 frequency with DPC sensitization.

As to this clonotype: Its cognate antigen is unknown.

Sample time point: patch test 3, about 24 weeks after DPC sensitization. The sample's treatment: therapeutic diphenylcyclopropenone sensitization with weekly scalp DPC. TCRdb independently ran MiXCR on the RACE reads; one entry per CDR3 protein. The sample holds just over 95,000 distinct CDR3 sequences, around 25% seen once. CDR1 is SGHAT and CDR2 is FQNNGV in the germline V gene. Trimming took off 1 base at V and 1 base at J, with 1 base between the two ends. The CDR3 contains 13 residues. The material sequenced was whole blood, taken in connection with sensitization to the hapten diphenylcyclopropenone (DPC). V gene TRBV11-2 combines with J gene TRBJ2-2, with no clear D. The clonotype was recovered from a man between 35 and 55 years old with alopecia areata. Some clones in this sample may be carry-over from other donors' samples. CDR3 DNA: TGTGCCAGCAGCTTAGTGAACACCGGGGAGCTGTTTTTT. Translating gives CASSLVNTGELFF.